These 32 T cell receptor beta chains share one sample of origin, sequenced in a study of T-cell memory formation after mild COVID-19. TCRdb ran MiXCR on the 5' RACE reads and lists one entry per CDR3 protein. The sample lists some 270,000 distinct CDR3 sequences; over 15% were seen once. The sequenced sample was PBMCs or a T cell subset sorted from them (not recorded which). These receptors were obtained from an adult woman who had mild COVID-19 (a few samples of this study predate the infection). Cell type and time point are not known.

The chain uses TRBV12-3 or TRBV12-4 and TRBJ2-1; the D gene is possibly TRBD2 (6 bases). The germline V and J ends were trimmed by 6 bases and 7 bases, with 16 bases remaining between them. This CDR3 region has 14 residues. The CDR3 bases are TGTGCCAGCAGCTTCGCGGGGCCTATGAATGAGCAGTTCTTC. It encodes CASSFAGPMNEQFF.

The chain uses TRBV12-3 or TRBV12-4 and TRBJ2-3, with D unclear. The germline V and J ends were trimmed by 1 base and 2 bases, with 13 bases remaining between them. The CDR3 is made up of 16 amino acids. The CDR3 spells CASSLDLGSYTDTQYF. The CDR3, as DNA: TGTGCCAGCAGTTTAGATTTAGGAAGTTACACAGATACGCAGTATTTT.

This clonotype was seen only a few times. This sequence joins TRBV5-1 and TRBJ2-7, with 12 bases aligning to TRBD2. J gave up 1 base and V 4 bases, and 3 bases lay outside the gene matches. CDR1 and CDR2 (germline): SGHRS, YFSETQ. This CDR3 is built from 15 residues. The CDR3 region is CASSIGLAGSYEQYF. The CDR3 DNA follows: TGCGCCAGCAGCATAGGACTAGCGGGATCCTACGAGCAGTACTTC.

Concerning this clonotype itself: A junction boundary mismatches the germline segment, possibly from a read error. The CDR3 region is CASSPPGTRLYEQYF. The CDR3 DNA sequence: TGTGCAAGTAGTCCTCCGGGGACCCGGCTATACGAGCAGTACTTC. The chain joins TRBV19 to TRBJ2-7; D may correspond to TRBD1 or TRBD2 (5 bases each). The germline V gene encodes CDR1 LNHDA and CDR2 SQIVND (reference sequence). There are 15 residues in the CDR3.

This clonotype was seen a few times. The V call is TRBV7-2, the J call TRBJ1-1; D may be TRBD1 (6 bases). The V end lost 5 bases, the J end lost 1 base, and 11 bases lay between the germline ends. There are 14 residues in the CDR3. CDR1 SGHTA and CDR2 FQGNSA come from the germline V gene. CDR3 amino acids: CASSMGHSNTEAFF. DNA for the CDR3: TGTGCCAGCAGCATGGGACACTCGAACACTGAAGCTTTCTTT.

There are a few counts of this clonotype. This sequence joins TRBV7-9 and TRBJ2-1; 7 bases match TRBD1. Germline V gene lookup returns CDR1 SEHNR and CDR2 FQNEAQ (reference sequence). This CDR3 contains 13 residues. J gave up 10 bases and V 5 bases, and 8 bases lay outside the gene matches. The CDR3 region is CASSREGAGEQFF. The CDR3 DNA reads as TGTGCCAGCAGCCGCGAGGGGGCCGGGGAGCAGTTCTTC.

This clonotype was observed a handful of times. The gene calls are TRBV27 and TRBJ2-3, with 7 bases lining up with TRBD1. Germline V gene data show CDR1 as MNHEY and CDR2 as SMNVEV (reference sequence). The CDR3 extends over 14 amino acids. J lost 5 bases, V lost 2 bases, and 4 bases had no gene match. The CDR3 DNA follows: TGTGCCAGCAGTTTAAATCAGGGGGAAGATACGCAGTATTTT. Translated: CASSLNQGEDTQYF.

The V call is TRBV15, the J call TRBJ2-7, with D possibly matching TRBD2 (5 bases). Looked up from germline, CDR1 is LNHNV and CDR2 is YYDKDF (reference sequence). With 0 bases removed from V and 2 bases from J, the gap between germline ends came to 20 bases. The CDR3 totals 18 residues. This CDR3 reads CATSREPTSGSSTYEQYF. DNA for the CDR3: TGTGCCACCAGCAGAGAGCCCACTTCGGGGAGTTCGACCTACGAGCAGTACTTC.

This clonotype occurred many times. The chain has TRBV15 and TRBJ2-2; D call uncertain. V was shortened by 1 base and J by 1 base, with 4 bases between the two germline ends. Germline V gives CDR1 LNHNV, CDR2 YYDKDF (reference sequence). This CDR3 region has 14 residues. The CDR3 coding sequence is TGTGCCACCAGCAGAGCAGTGAACACCGGGGAGCTGTTTTTT. Amino acid sequence: CATSRAVNTGELFF.

This clonotype was observed a handful of times. The chain has TRBV5-1 and TRBJ1-1; 12 nucleotides align to TRBD1. The V gene's germline CDR1 is SGHRS and CDR2 YFSETQ. The ends lost 5 bases at V and 2 bases at J; junction bases unmatched: 1. This CDR3 has 14 residues. CDR3 loop: CASRGTGGNTEAFF. Written as DNA, the CDR3 is TGCGCCAGCAGGGGGACAGGGGGCAACACTGAAGCTTTCTTT.

The rearrangement uses TRBV12-3 or TRBV12-4 and TRBJ2-6, with unresolved D. The CDR3 has 15 residues. Trimming removed 5 bases from V and 2 bases from J, with 10 bases in between. CDR3 amino acids: CASSPLRTGANVLTF. DNA of the CDR3: TGTGCCAGCAGTCCGTTGCGGACTGGGGCCAACGTCCTGACTTTC.

The J gene is TRBJ2-1, the V gene TRBV3-1; D tentatively fits TRBD1 or TRBD2 (5 bases each). The V and J ends lost 4 bases and 12 bases respectively, with 19 bases between them. Germline V CDR1 and CDR2: LGHDT, YNNKEL (reference sequence). This CDR3 comprises 14 residues. The CDR3 is CASSPSRDAVGQFF. The CDR3 DNA sequence: TGTGCCAGCAGCCCGTCCCGGGACGCGGTCGGGCAGTTCTTC.

This clonotype came up a few times. In DNA, the CDR3 is TGTGCCAGCTCACCAAAGGTGAGGGGTGAAGCTTTCTTT. This codes for CASSPKVRGEAFF. This rearrangement joins TRBV18 to TRBJ1-1, with a possible D match to TRBD1 (5 bases). Per the germline V gene, CDR1 is KGHSH and CDR2 is LQKENI. Trimming stripped 2 bases from V and 7 bases from J, with 11 bases between. This CDR3 region has 13 residues.

This chain connects TRBV6-6 to TRBJ2-3; TRBD2 agrees at 11 bases. V trimming: 0 bases; J trimming: 1 base; junction bases outside the gene matches: 3. Germline V gives CDR1 MNHNY, CDR2 SVGAGI (reference sequence). CDR3 length: 17 residues. The CDR3 is CASSYSSGGAGTDTQYF. DNA of the CDR3: TGTGCCAGCAGTTACTCTAGCGGGGGGGCGGGCACAGATACGCAGTATTTT.

This clonotype was counted many times. The chain has TRBV18 and TRBJ2-5; 10 nucleotides agree with TRBD2. V lost 0 bases, J lost 5 bases, and 6 bases stayed unmatched. Germline loops: CDR1 KGHSH, CDR2 LQKENI. The CDR3 is 16 residues long. CDR3 protein: CASSPPPSGSGETQYF. CDR3 DNA sequence: TGTGCCAGCTCACCACCCCCTAGCGGGAGTGGGGAGACCCAGTACTTC.

This clonotype is a singleton in its sample. J is TRBJ2-2 and V is TRBV29-1; D possibly corresponds to TRBD1 (5 bases). V lost 3 bases to trimming and J lost 5 bases, with 13 bases between them. Germline V gene lookup returns CDR1 SQVTM and CDR2 ANQGSEA. This CDR3 contains 14 residues. In DNA form, the CDR3 reads TGCAGCGTTGACCCAAGGGGTAATACCGGGGAGCTGTTTTTT. Protein product: CSVDPRGNTGELFF.

The chain links TRBV5-1 to TRBJ2-1; 11 bases are a match to TRBD2. J was trimmed by 0 bases and V by 0 bases; bases with no gene match: 5. Germline assignment: CDR1 SGHRS and CDR2 YFSETQ. This CDR3 has 18 amino acids. The CDR3 loop reads CASSLVPTSGSSYNEQFF. The DNA for the CDR3 is TGCGCCAGCAGCTTGGTCCCCACTAGCGGGAGCTCCTACAATGAGCAGTTCTTC.

The rearrangement joins TRBV20-1 to TRBJ2-1; the D gene is possibly TRBD2 (5 bases). This CDR3 contains 12 residues. Germline CDR1 is DFQATT and CDR2 is SNEGSKA (reference sequence). With 0 bases removed from V and 10 bases from J, the gap between germline ends came to 10 bases. The DNA for the CDR3 is TGCAGTGCTAGAGACGGGCCGGGGGAGCAGTTCTTC. The encoded protein is CSARDGPGEQFF.

This chain joins TRBV30 and TRBJ1-4; D not resolved. Trimming removed 1 base from V and 8 bases from J, with 11 bases in between. Germline CDR1 GTSNPN, CDR2 SVGIG (reference sequence). CDR3 size: 13 residues. CDR3 loop: CAWSDTMGEKLFF. The DNA for the CDR3 is TGTGCCTGGAGTGACACAATGGGGGAAAAACTGTTTTTT.

This clonotype has ten or more counts. The chain recombines TRBV7-2 with TRBJ1-5; D is unclear. Trimming cost V 4 bases and J 13 bases, with 11 bases left between them. Germline V gene lookup returns CDR1 SGHTA and CDR2 FQGNSA. There are 11 residues in the CDR3. CDR3 DNA sequence: TGTGCCAGCAGCTCTGACGGTAGGCAGCATTTT. Translated, it gives CASSSDGRQHF. The full variable domain, in which reference TRBV7-2 and TRBJ1-5 provide the parts outside the CDR3, is GAGVSQSPSNKVTEKGKDVELRCDPISGHTALYWYRQSLGQGLEFLIYFQGNSAPDKSGLPSDRFSAERTGGSVSTLTIQRTQQEDSAVYLCASSSDGRQHFGDGTRLSIL.

The chain links TRBV6-1 to TRBJ1-1, with TRBD1 as a possible D gene (5 bases). Germline-derived CDR1 and CDR2 are MNHNS and SASEGT. V was shortened by 7 bases and J by 0 bases, with 12 bases between the two germline ends. The length of the CDR3 is 14 residues. The CDR3 region has the DNA TGTGCCAGCAAACCTCAGGGCATGAACACTGAAGCTTTCTTT. It yields the protein CASKPQGMNTEAFF.

This clonotype turned up a few times. V and J are TRBV20-1 and TRBJ1-5, with 7 bases aligning to TRBD1. The CDR3 totals 15 residues. V lost 6 bases to trimming and J lost 1 base; unmatched junction nucleotides: 9. The germline V gene has CDR1 DFQATT and CDR2 SNEGSKA (reference sequence). CDR3 amino acids: CSALQGGASNQPQHF. CDR3 nucleotide sequence: TGCAGTGCCCTTCAGGGGGGGGCGAGCAATCAGCCCCAGCATTTT.

This clonotype was seen more than once but under ten times. V is TRBV29-1 and J is TRBJ1-2; possible D gene TRBD1, 6 bases. Deletions cut 8 bases from V and 7 bases from J, with 17 bases between. CDR3 length: 12 amino acids. Germline V gene data show CDR1 as SQVTM and CDR2 as ANQGSEA. CDR3: CSIQGGRSGYTF. CDR3 DNA: TGCAGCATACAAGGGGGGAGATCTGGCTACACCTTC.

V gene TRBV2 combines with J gene TRBJ1-1, with 7 bases aligning to TRBD1. Germline values: CDR1 SNHLY, CDR2 FYNNEI. The V segment lost 5 bases and the J segment 6 bases; nucleotides outside the gene matches: 12. The CDR3 is 15 residues long. CDR3 nucleotide sequence: TGTGCCAGCAGTTATAGGGACAGCTTCAACGCTGAAGCTTTCTTT. It translates to CASSYRDSFNAEAFF.

The CDR3 nucleotides are TGTGCCAGCAGCCCCTCACTAGCGCAATCCTACGAGCAGTACTTC. Amino acids: CASSPSLAQSYEQYF. The chain joins TRBV3-1 to TRBJ2-7; 7 bases fit TRBD2. This CDR3 spans 15 amino acids. Germline V gene sequence: CDR1 LGHDT, CDR2 YNNKEL (reference sequence). J lost 1 base, V lost 4 bases, and 7 bases had no gene match.

In this sample, this clonotype turned up a few times. The chain combines TRBV10-3 with TRBJ2-5; TRBD2 might be the D (6 bases). Germline values: CDR1 ENHRY, CDR2 SYGVKD. This CDR3 has 14 amino acids. The V end lost 11 bases, the J end lost 5 bases, and 21 bases lay between the germline ends. The CDR3 loop is CACRGEARGETQYF. The CDR3 bases are TGTGCCTGTCGGGGAGAGGCCCGGGGGGAGACCCAGTACTTC.

The gene calls are TRBV5-1 and TRBJ1-2; tentative D call: TRBD1 (6 bases). The CDR3 extends over 14 amino acids. The germline V gene has CDR1 SGHRS and CDR2 YFSETQ. Trimming cost V 0 bases and J 8 bases, with 14 bases left between them. The CDR3 loop reads CASSLGDRRKGYTF. The CDR3 DNA follows: TGCGCCAGCAGCTTGGGAGACAGGCGAAAGGGCTACACCTTC.

This clonotype was seen only a few times. The genes are TRBV5-1 and TRBJ2-2; 9 nucleotides align to TRBD2. Germline V CDR1 and CDR2: SGHRS, YFSETQ. The V and J ends lost 0 bases and 2 bases, in that order; junction bases with no gene match: 5. This CDR3 has 17 amino acids. The CDR3 loop is CASSLGSGRPNTGELFF. In DNA, the CDR3 is TGCGCCAGCAGCTTGGGCAGCGGGAGGCCCAACACCGGGGAGCTGTTTTTT.

This chain links TRBV9 with TRBJ1-2; D unresolved. The CDR3 runs to 15 residues. CDR1 and CDR2 from the germline V gene are SGDLS and YYNGEE. With 3 bases removed from V and 7 bases from J, the gap between germline ends came to 19 bases. CDR3: CASSASWTELGGYTF. DNA for the CDR3: TGTGCCAGCAGCGCCTCCTGGACCGAATTGGGTGGCTACACCTTC.

The chain employs TRBV4-2 and TRBJ2-5, with 14 bases that match TRBD2. Germline-derived CDR1 and CDR2 are LGHNA and YNFKEQ. This CDR3 has 18 amino acids. The ends lost 2 bases at V and 2 bases at J; junction bases unmatched: 7. In DNA form, the CDR3 reads TGTGCCAGCAGCCAAAGACTAGCGGGGGGGCCTGGGCAAGAGACCCAGTACTTC. It codes for CASSQRLAGGPGQETQYF.

The table lists this clonotype with a few counts. The V gene is TRBV5-1, the J gene TRBJ1-1; TRBD1 is a possible D gene (6 bases). This CDR3 contains 14 residues. Trimming left V 4 bases short and J 0 bases short, with 10 bases between. Germline CDR1 reads SGHRS; CDR2 reads YFSETQ. The CDR3 reads CASSPAGVNTEAFF. In nucleotides, the CDR3 is TGCGCCAGCAGCCCAGCAGGGGTGAACACTGAAGCTTTCTTT.

A few counts support this clonotype. An end of the junction differs from the germline gene, which may be a read error. This chain joins TRBV29-1 and TRBJ2-3, with D possibly called TRBD1 or TRBD2 (5 bases each). Germline V gene data show CDR1 as SQVTM and CDR2 as ANQGSEA. This CDR3 has 12 amino acids. The CDR3 is CSDEEGPDTQYF. For the CDR3, the DNA is TGCAGCGATGAAGAGGGGCCAGATACGCAGTATTTT.